This is a list of T cell receptor beta chains from one sample in a study of PD-L1 blockade in urothelial cancer. Here immunoSEQ multiplex PCR was the method, and the copy in TCRdb shows in-frame clones only, minus some. The top ten clones hold around 5.4% of a sample with about 63,000 clones, 75% to 85% of them seen once. Material: PBMCs, obtained around atezolizumab (anti-PD-L1) treatment. The origin of the receptors is a man aged 65 to 85 with urothelial cancer. Both conserved end residues are part of each CDR3. A D gene is named only where the DNA matches it firmly. Expanded clones get a size class; other rows say once, few or many, or leave the size out.

>-|TRBJ2-1|few|TRBV2
CASSEAHRGSGNEQFF
TGTGCCAGCAGTGAAGCGCATCGGGGGTCGGGCAATGAGCAGTTCTTC
>-|TRBJ2-5|-|TRBV9
CASSVGGEAGETQYF
TGTGCCAGCAGCGTAGGGGGTGAGGCGGGGGAGACCCAGTACTTC
>-|TRBJ1-6|-|TRBV5-5
CASSLQGGGSPLHF
TGTGCCAGCAGCTTGCAGGGAGGCGGTTCACCCCTCCACTTT
>TRBD1|TRBJ1-3|-|TRBV5-4
CASSSSPGTGGGNTIYF
TGTGCCAGCAGCTCAAGCCCCGGGACAGGAGGTGGAAACACCATATATTTT
>-|TRBJ1-2|-|TRBV18
CASSPRTAQSNYGYTF
TGTGCCAGCTCACCACGAACAGCACAGTCTAACTATGGCTACACCTTC
>TRBD1|TRBJ1-3|-|TRBV11-3
CASSPPTGGPGNTIYF
TGTGCCAGCAGCCCGCCGACAGGGGGGCCCGGAAACACCATATATTTT
>-|TRBJ1-4|-|TRBV7-9
CASSFGGTNEKLFF
TGTGCCAGCAGCTTCGGGGGTACGAATGAAAAACTGTTTTTT
>-|TRBJ2-1|-|TRBV11-3
CASSPGGGSDEQFF
TGTGCCAGCAGCCCGGGGGGCGGGAGTGATGAGCAGTTCTTC
>-|TRBJ1-6|-|TRBV4-1
CASSQTGGVSDSPLHF
TGCGCCAGCAGCCAGACGGGCGGGGTATCGGACTCACCCCTCCACTTT
>TRBD2|TRBJ2-7|-|TRBV5-5
CASSLAAGVHEQYF
TGTGCCAGCAGCTTGGCAGCGGGGGTACACGAGCAGTACTTC
>-|TRBJ2-7|-|TRBV21-1
CASSRRRFPSYEQYF
TGTGCCAGCAGTCGGCGGCGGTTCCCCTCCTACGAGCAGTACTTC
>TRBD1|TRBJ2-7|-|TRBV6-6
CASSKDRGFDEQYF
TGTGCCAGCAGCAAAGACAGGGGTTTCGACGAGCAGTACTTC
>-|TRBJ2-1|-|TRBV5-1
CASSFRRDAPYNEQFF
TGCGCCAGCAGCTTTCGGCGGGACGCGCCCTACAATGAGCAGTTCTTC
>TRBD2|TRBJ2-7|-|TRBV5-1
CASSLALSGGTYEQYF
TGCGCCAGCAGCTTGGCTTTATCGGGAGGGACCTACGAGCAGTACTTC
>-|TRBJ1-2|-|TRBV7-2
CASSLGSRDYGYTF
TGTGCCAGCAGCTTAGGTTCGCGTGACTATGGCTACACCTTC
>TRBD1|TRBJ1-5|-|TRBV18
CASSPPGRGLSGGNQPQHF
TGTGCCAGCTCACCACCAGGCAGGGGGTTATCGGGAGGCAATCAGCCCCAGCATTTT
>-|TRBJ1-5|-|TRBV6-6
CASTQRSYSNQPQHF
TGTGCCAGCACCCAGAGGAGCTATAGCAATCAGCCCCAGCATTTT
>TRBD2|TRBJ2-7|-|TRBV13
CASSLTSESEQYF
TGTGCCAGCAGCTTAACTAGCGAGTCCGAGCAGTACTTC
>-|TRBJ1-2|-|TRBV6-5
CASDLGGDYGYTF
TGTGCTTCCGACCTGGGGGGGGACTATGGCTACACCTTC
>TRBD1|TRBJ2-2|-|TRBV5-1
CAARQGESTGELFF
TGCGCCGCACGCCAGGGGGAGAGCACCGGGGAGCTGTTTTTT
>-|TRBJ2-3|-|TRBV18
CASSSPNRPRTDTQYF
TGTGCCAGCTCATCACCGAACAGACCACGCACAGATACGCAGTATTTT
>TRBD2|TRBJ2-1|-|TRBV7-2
CASSLNSGNYNEQFF
TGTGCCAGCAGCTTAAATAGCGGGAACTACAATGAGCAGTTCTTC
>-|TRBJ2-5|-|TRBV11-2
CASSLAPQTGGTQYF
TGTGCCAGCAGCTTAGCCCCCCAGACAGGAGGGACCCAGTACTTC
>TRBD1|TRBJ1-4|many|TRBV7-9
CASSQETGGKLFF
TGTGCCAGCAGCCAAGAGACAGGGGGGAAACTGTTTTTT
>-|TRBJ2-7|-|TRBV27
CASSSRQNSVQYF
TGTGCCAGCAGTTCTCGACAGAACTCGGTGCAGTACTTC
>-|TRBJ2-2|-|TRBV10-3
CAISGGENTGELFF
TGTGCCATCAGTGGAGGAGAGAACACCGGGGAGCTGTTTTTT
>-|TRBJ1-1|-|TRBV5-6
CASSSLPGSNTEAFF
TGTGCCAGCAGCAGCTTACCAGGCTCGAACACTGAAGCTTTCTTT